What follows are 27 T cell receptor beta chains derived from one specimen sequenced in a study of siplizumab effects on memory and regulatory T cells. Using immunoSEQ multiplex PCR, the repertoire was profiled, and TCRdb retains in-frame clones only, with some absent. Of about 100,000 clones listed, around 90% are singletons. Sequenced input: CD4+ T cells sorted from blood. The receptors derive from a human donor in good health.

This chain links TRBV11-3 with TRBJ1-1; the D is unclear. Trimming took 5 bases from V and 2 from J, leaving 15 bases between them. The V gene's germline CDR1 is SGHNT and CDR2 YENEEA. CDR3 length: 15 residues. CDR3 bases: TGTGCCAGCAGCCTATCCGGGAGCGGAAACACTGAAGCTTTCTTT. Its protein is CASSLSGSGNTEAFF.

The CDR3 DNA is TGTGCCAGCAGCCCAGGCAGGACAGGGGGCGCCGAGACCCAGTACTTC. It translates to CASSPGRTGGAETQYF. The V call is TRBV11-3, the J call TRBJ2-5; 11 bases align to TRBD1. Germline V lookup: CDR1 SGHNT, CDR2 YENEEA. V trimming: 5 bases; J trimming: 5 bases; junction bases outside the gene matches: 10. CDR3 size: 16 residues.

The DNA of the CDR3 is TGCGCCAGCAGCTTTGGGACAGTGAACACTGAAGCTTTCTTT. It is translated as CASSFGTVNTEAFF. The rearrangement uses TRBV5-1 and TRBJ1-1, with 7 bases aligning to TRBD1. The CDR3 extends over 14 amino acids. CDR1 is SGHRS and CDR2 is YFSETQ in the germline V gene. Unmatched junction bases numbered 1, after V lost 2 bases and J lost 0 bases.

V and J are TRBV5-1 and TRBJ2-2, with TRBD1 matching 10 bases. Unmatched junction bases numbered 6, after V lost 4 bases and J lost 3 bases. In germline, CDR1 is SGHRS, CDR2 YFSETQ. The CDR3 sequence is 16 residues long. CDR3 coding DNA: TGCGCCAGCAGCCCCGGGACAGGGGTTTACACCGGGGAGCTGTTTTTT. Encoded protein: CASSPGTGVYTGELFF.

This clone was detected once. The chain employs TRBV30 and TRBJ1-1; weak D call: TRBD1 (5 bases). Trimming shortened V by 3 bases and J by 8 bases, and 16 bases separated the two germline ends. This CDR3 contains 13 residues. CDR1 and CDR2 from the germline V gene are GTSNPN and SVGIG (reference sequence). This CDR3 is CAWRYNRLGEAFF. The CDR3 DNA sequence: TGTGCCTGGAGGTATAACAGGTTGGGGGAAGCTTTCTTT.

The V call is TRBV18, the J call TRBJ1-1; D unresolved. The germline V and J ends were trimmed by 7 bases and 1 base, with 16 bases remaining between them. This CDR3 is built from 15 residues. Germline V gives CDR1 KGHSH, CDR2 LQKENI. The CDR3 loop reads CASYLQAGENTEAFF. In DNA, the CDR3 is TGTGCCAGCTACTTACAAGCCGGGGAGAACACTGAAGCTTTCTTT. The complete variable domain, with remaining parts taken from reference TRBV18 and TRBJ1-1, reads NAGVMQNPRHLVRRRGQEARLRCSPMKGHSHVYWYRQLPEEGLKFMVYLQKENIIDESGMPKERFSAEFPKEGPSILRIQQVVRGDSAAYFCASYLQAGENTEAFFGQGTRLTVV.

This clone was observed once. This chain links TRBV6-1 with TRBJ2-3; 8 bases fit TRBD2. CDR3 length: 15 amino acids. The V and J ends lost 3 bases and 0 bases, in that order; junction bases with no gene match: 2. Per germline, CDR1 MNHNS and CDR2 SASEGT. The CDR3 loop reads CASSERGDSTDTQYF. The CDR3 nucleotides are TGTGCCAGCAGTGAGCGGGGGGATAGCACAGATACGCAGTATTTT.

The chain has TRBV2 and TRBJ2-1; 9 positions match TRBD1. The CDR3 runs 16 residues. V trimming: 5 bases; J trimming: 4 bases; junction bases outside the gene matches: 9. Germline lookup yields CDR1 SNHLY and CDR2 FYNNEI. CDR3 in DNA: TGTGCCAGCAGTACCCGACAGGGGGGAATTTACAATGAGCAGTTCTTC. Translated, it gives CASSTRQGGIYNEQFF.

In nucleotides, the CDR3 is TGTGCCAGCAGCCCAACAGGGGATATTGGCTACACCTTC. Encoded protein: CASSPTGDIGYTF. The rearrangement joins TRBV9 to TRBJ1-2, with 7 positions matching TRBD1. The V and J ends lost 4 bases and 7 bases, in that order; junction bases with no gene match: 7. Germline V gives CDR1 SGDLS, CDR2 YYNGEE. This CDR3 comprises 13 residues.

This chain uses TRBV7-8 with TRBJ2-2, with D unclear. V lost 2 bases and J lost 7, with 11 bases in between. CDR3 length: 14 residues. Germline V gene lookup returns CDR1 SGHVS and CDR2 FQNEAQ. CDR3 nucleotides: TGTGCCAGCAGCTTAAACTTAGGCGGCGGGGAGCTGTTTTTT. Residues: CASSLNLGGGELFF.

The chain has TRBV11-3 and TRBJ1-6, with a possible D match to TRBD1 (6 bases). V lost 4 bases to trimming and J lost 6 bases, with 10 bases between them. CDR3 length equals 14 residues. Per germline, CDR1 SGHNT and CDR2 YENEEA. CDR3 nucleotide sequence: TGTGCCAGCAGCTCGGACAGCCTTAATTCACCCCTCCACTTT. The encoded protein is CASSSDSLNSPLHF. Supplemented by reference TRBV11-3 and TRBJ1-6, the full variable domain reads EAGVVQSPRYKIIEKKQPVAFWCNPISGHNTLYWYLQNLGQGPELLIRYENEEAVDDSQLPKDRFSAERLKGVDSTLKIQPAELGDSAVYLCASSSDSLNSPLHFGNGTRLTVT.

Notes on this clone: The sample holds other DNA sequences that translate to the same CDR3. The chain recombines TRBV20-1 with TRBJ2-3; D not resolved. Germline CDR1 reads DFQATT; CDR2 reads SNEGSKA (reference sequence). This CDR3 has 10 residues. The V end lost 2 bases, the J end lost 5 bases, and 2 bases lay between the germline ends. The CDR3: CSARQDTQYF. CDR3 in DNA: TGCAGTGCTAGACAAGATACGCAGTATTTT.

This clone was detected only once. The chain employs TRBV2 and TRBJ1-2, with D tentatively TRBD1 (6 bases). The V end lost 7 bases, the J end lost 2 bases, and 14 bases lay between the germline ends. This CDR3 has 14 residues. CDR1 and CDR2 from the germline V gene are SNHLY and FYNNEI. This chain's CDR3 is CASTWDNDNYGYTF. The CDR3 DNA is TGTGCCAGCACCTGGGACAACGACAACTATGGCTACACCTTC.

A few counts support this clone. The rearrangement uses TRBV6-6 and TRBJ2-7, with D tentatively TRBD2 (6 bases). Germline CDR1 is MNHNY and CDR2 is SVGAGI (reference sequence). Trimming shortened V by 0 bases and J by 6 bases, and 12 bases separated the two germline ends. This CDR3 is 14 amino acids long. The CDR3 DNA reads TGTGCCAGCAGTTACTCGAAACTAGCCTCCGAGCAGTACTTC. Residues: CASSYSKLASEQYF.

This chain joins TRBV18 and TRBJ1-1; 9 bases map to TRBD1. The junction had 10 bases not matched to a gene; V was cut back by 4 bases and J by 10 bases. The CDR3 has 14 amino acids. Germline CDR1 KGHSH, CDR2 LQKENI. The CDR3 DNA follows: TGTGCCAGCTCACTCGGACAGGGGCAAGGAGTAGCTTTCTTT. Its translation is CASSLGQGQGVAFF.

About this clone: Other DNA sequences within the sample encode an identical CDR3. In nucleotides, the CDR3 is TGCAGTGCTAGAGTAGATACGCAGTATTTT. Translating gives CSARVDTQYF. The chain has TRBV20-1 and TRBJ2-3; D not resolved. From germline, CDR1 is DFQATT and CDR2 SNEGSKA (reference sequence). The V end lost 1 base, the J end lost 5 bases, and 1 base lay between the germline ends. The length of the CDR3 is 10 residues.

The chain's CDR3 is CASSLGGAQEDYGYTF. DNA for the CDR3: TGCGCCAGCAGCTTGGGGGGGGCGCAAGAGGACTATGGCTACACCTTC. The chain uses TRBV5-1 and TRBJ1-2, with D perhaps TRBD1 (6 bases). The CDR3 runs to 16 residues. Trimming shortened V by 0 bases and J by 3 bases, and 15 bases separated the two germline ends. Germline V CDR1 and CDR2: SGHRS, YFSETQ. Together with reference TRBV5-1 and TRBJ1-2, the CDR3 gives the full variable domain: KAGVTQTPRYLIKTRGQQVTLSCSPISGHRSVSWYQQTPGQGLQFLFEYFSETQRNKGNFPGRFSGRQFSNSRSEMNVSTLELGDSALYLCASSLGGAQEDYGYTFGSGTRLTVV.

The rearrangement links TRBV15 to TRBJ1-3; no definite D call. Germline assignment: CDR1 LNHNV and CDR2 YYDKDF (reference sequence). This CDR3 is built from 14 residues. Trimming stripped 0 bases from V and 6 bases from J, with 9 bases between. The DNA for the CDR3 is TGTGCCACCAGCAGAGAAGGGAGGGCAAACACCATATATTTT. Protein sequence: CATSREGRANTIYF.

The chain is built from TRBV6-6 and TRBJ2-1; a weak D match, TRBD2 (6 bases). Germline V CDR1 and CDR2: MNHNY, SVGAGI (reference sequence). This CDR3 region has 16 residues. The germline V and J ends were trimmed by 6 bases and 0 bases, with 15 bases remaining between them. The CDR3 loop reads CASSPRAGSSYNEQFF. CDR3 bases: TGTGCCAGCAGCCCCCGTGCGGGGAGCTCCTACAATGAGCAGTTCTTC.

The rearrangement joins TRBV27 to TRBJ2-5, with 12 positions matching TRBD2. The CDR3 runs to 17 residues. CDR1 and CDR2 from the germline V gene are MNHEY and SMNVEV (reference sequence). Trimming cost V 1 base and J 2 bases; bases outside gene matches: 5. CDR3 sequence reads: CASSLFKGTSGQETQYF. In DNA, the CDR3 is TGTGCCAGCAGTTTATTTAAAGGGACTAGCGGGCAAGAGACCCAGTACTTC.

The DNA for the CDR3 is TGTGCCACCAGCAGAGAGGATTACGAGCAGTACTTC. Translation gives CATSREDYEQYF. V usage is TRBV15 and J usage is TRBJ2-7, with D hard to call. Germline V gene data show CDR1 as LNHNV and CDR2 as YYDKDF (reference sequence). V lost 0 bases and J 4 bases, leaving 4 bases between the germline ends. The CDR3 consists of 12 residues.

V gene TRBV6-5 combines with J gene TRBJ2-7; 7 nucleotides agree with TRBD1. Germline assignment: CDR1 MNHEY and CDR2 SVGAGI. V was clipped by 6 bases and J by 2 bases; unmatched bases: 10. The CDR3 extends over 15 amino acids. The CDR3 region is CASRHDRANAYEQYF. The CDR3 region has the DNA TGTGCCAGCAGACACGACAGGGCCAATGCCTACGAGCAGTACTTC.

This clone was picked up one time. The rearrangement uses TRBV27 and TRBJ2-1; 7 bases match TRBD2. Germline V gene lookup returns CDR1 MNHEY and CDR2 SMNVEV (reference sequence). There are 14 residues in the CDR3. Unmatched junction bases numbered 2, after V lost 6 bases and J lost 0 bases. The CDR3 DNA reads TGTGCCAGCAGGGGGACTAACTCCTACAATGAGCAGTTCTTC. Its protein product is CASRGTNSYNEQFF.

V and J are TRBV5-6 and TRBJ2-7, with a possible D match to TRBD2 (6 bases). CDR3 size: 14 residues. The V gene lost 2 bases and the J gene lost 2 bases, with 11 bases spanning the gap. The germline CDR1 and CDR2 sequences are SGHDT and YYEEEE. The CDR3 loop is CASSLGTVTYEQYF. CDR3 sequence (DNA): TGTGCCAGCAGCTTAGGGACTGTCACCTACGAGCAGTACTTC.

The chain employs TRBV7-4 and TRBJ2-7; maybe TRBD1 (5 bases). The V end was cut by 3 bases, the J end by 3 bases, with 12 bases between. Germline values: CDR1 SGHVT, CDR2 SQSDAQ. The CDR3 covers 14 residues. CDR3 nucleotides: TGTGCCAGCAGCTTGGGGCAGGGAAACTACGAGCAGTACTTC. Encoded protein: CASSLGQGNYEQYF.

For the CDR3, the DNA is TGCGCCAGCAGCCAATCAGGGTTAGCCAAAAACATTCAGTACTTC. It yields the protein CASSQSGLAKNIQYF. The chain uses TRBV4-1 and TRBJ2-4; possibly TRBD1 for D (5 bases). Between the trimmed V and J ends, which lost 2 bases and 0 bases, there was a span of 8 bases. Germline CDR1 is MGHRA and CDR2 is YSYEKL. The CDR3 is 15 residues long.

The genes are TRBV19 and TRBJ2-7; 8 bases align to TRBD2. V shed 5 bases, J shed 2 bases, and the junction held 8 bases outside the gene matches. Germline CDR1 is LNHDA and CDR2 is SQIVND (reference sequence). This CDR3 spans 15 amino acids. For the CDR3, the DNA is TGTGCCAGTAGTCCCGGTCGAGCGGGGGCCTACGAGCAGTACTTC. Residues: CASSPGRAGAYEQYF.